The sequence of this T cell receptor (beta chain) was determined in a study of identical twins. Healthy Caucasian donors formed the entire cohort. CDR1 and CDR2 (germline): SGHTS, YDEGEE. With V trimmed by 4 bases and J by 8 bases, 5 bases remained unmatched. The CDR3 consists of 14 residues. Study-level findings and limits: Analyses of zero insertions could be partly confounded by invariant MAIT and iNKT cells.

For this clonotype: Its antigen is undetermined.

Template switching supplied a universal primer site; unique molecular identifiers were carried on the cDNA. TCRdb analysed the 5' RACE reads with MiXCR anew, one entry per CDR3 protein. The sample includes 1.5 million or so distinct CDR3 sequences, around 29% of them seen just once. The sequencing input was cord blood. The source of this sequence is a newborn girl in good health. The chain is built from TRBV5-8 and TRBJ2-1; TRBD2 agrees at 11 bases. The CDR3 DNA reads TGTGCCAGCAGCCGACTAGCGGGAATCTATGAGCAGTTCTTC. It is translated as CASSRLAGIYEQFF.